This TCR beta chain was recovered during a study of blood T cell repertoires in COVID-19. Turning to the study itself: Acute and convalescent COVID-19 specimens originated in the United States, Italy and Spain. PBMCs, B-cell-depleted T cells, or T cells provided the cDNA or gDNA that made up the material.

In the original processing: The authors estimated nucleated cell counts from reference gene primer amplification. TCRdb's table, derived via immunoSEQ multiplex PCR, lists solely in-frame clones and lacks some. V, J and clone size are those of that table, while D and trimming were read from the DNA. The sample holds fewer than 200,000 clones; 70% to 85% are singletons and the top ten take about 1.2%. Per germline, CDR1 SEHNR and CDR2 FQNEAQ (reference sequence). The CDR3 is 14 residues long. V gave up 4 bases and J gave up 3 bases, with 9 bases separating them. The TCR comes from a man in his sixties who had recovered from COVID-19. Sequencing used peripheral blood. V usage is TRBV7-9 and J usage is TRBJ2-2; D is possibly TRBD2 (6 bases). CDR3 DNA sequence: TGTGCCAGCAGCTGGAGGGCTGACACCGGGGAGCTGTTTTTT. This sequence encodes CASSWRADTGELFF.